Listed below are T cell receptor beta chains from one sample, sequenced in a study of identical twins. MiXCR was run by TCRdb on the 5' RACE reads, yielding one entry per CDR3 protein. The sample carries about 890,000 distinct CDR3 sequences, 12% recorded once. In addition, the sample was reused for a study of yellow fever vaccine responses in identical twins.

Sequencing used PBMCs. These receptors were collected from a woman between 18 and 29 years old in good health. The CDR3 runs from the conserved cysteine through the conserved F or W. Fields, in order: V gene, J gene, CDR3 protein.

TRBV5-1	TRBJ1-1	CASSLAGDRNTEAFF
TRBV5-1	TRBJ1-1	CASSLTWLNTEAFF
TRBV15	TRBJ1-5	CATSRGGGLNQPQHF
TRBV15	TRBJ2-1	CATSRGRTSGNEQFF
TRBV27	TRBJ2-3	CASHRGARTDTQYF
TRBV5-1	TRBJ2-3	CASSSGAGARGTDTQYF
TRBV10-3	TRBJ2-6	CAISEKNGGSSGANVLTF
TRBV20-1	TRBJ2-2	CSARTSGGSGELFF
TRBV28	TRBJ2-1	CASSSPLGQGINEQFF
TRBV5-1	TRBJ2-2	CASRLAGGIDTGELFF
TRBV5-1	TRBJ2-1	CASSRMGQFSYNEQFF
TRBV4-1	TRBJ2-1	CASSQDQGRGRNEQFF
TRBV10-3	TRBJ2-3	CAISGVGRTPDTQYF
TRBV7-9	TRBJ2-5	CASSSGQPQETQYF
TRBV12-3/TRBV12-4	TRBJ2-1	CASSLSPRNEQFF
TRBV2	TRBJ2-3	CASSEAGLSAQYF
TRBV7-7	TRBJ2-7	CASSLKLTYEQYF
TRBV7-9	TRBJ2-5	CASSLEWGLRETQYF
TRBV4-1	TRBJ2-1	CASSQRLGLDSYNEQFF
TRBV15	TRBJ2-5	CATSRPEGRSPETQYF
TRBV20-1	TRBJ1-5	CSAREAGGFNQPQHF
TRBV7-9	TRBJ2-3	CASSFEGYTDTQYF
TRBV20-1	TRBJ1-3	CSAGAGASGNTIYF
TRBV29-1	TRBJ1-2	CSVDDRFYGYTF
TRBV28	TRBJ2-1	CASIPSGRPRYSYNEQFF
TRBV9	TRBJ2-5	CASSASPGDQETQYF
TRBV5-1	TRBJ1-4	CASRQTAAEEKLFF
TRBV24-1	TRBJ2-7	CATSDFGTGEQYF
TRBV5-6	TRBJ2-5	CASSLVVERETQYF
TRBV6-1	TRBJ2-4	CASSEGSYKNIQYF
TRBV15	TRBJ1-5	CATSPGLLNQPQHF
TRBV2	TRBJ1-1	CASTPQGAMGGGAFF
TRBV24-1	TRBJ2-5	CATSDSKRTRGEETQYF
TRBV12-3/TRBV12-4	TRBJ2-5	CATSGGETQYF
TRBV24-1	TRBJ2-7	CATSDPGETYEQYF
TRBV7-9	TRBJ2-1	CASSLEAGLGQQFF
TRBV12-3/TRBV12-4	TRBJ2-7	CASRRGAEQYF
TRBV12-3/TRBV12-4	TRBJ2-7	CASSLSLAYEQYF
TRBV12-3/TRBV12-4	TRBJ2-1	CASEAFGDRGSEQFF
TRBV6-6	TRBJ1-1	CASSRPGQGEAFF
TRBV10-2	TRBJ2-1	CATQGLAGTILRDEQFF
TRBV24-1	TRBJ1-1	CATSDTRDITEAFF
TRBV29-1	TRBJ2-2	CSVKHGTVPTGELFF
TRBV11-2	TRBJ2-1	CASSPLTGGNEQFF
TRBV14	TRBJ2-1	CASRPGTGFEGEQFF
TRBV6-1	TRBJ1-3	CASSRSTSGNTIYF
TRBV3-1	TRBJ1-2	CASSHRSRVMVDGYTF
TRBV12-3/TRBV12-4	TRBJ1-1	CASKKTENTEAFF
TRBV7-9	TRBJ2-3	CASSSGTGSSTDTQYF
TRBV3-1	TRBJ2-7	CASSHATSGSLSSYEQYF
TRBV2	TRBJ2-7	CASSWEGSHEQYF